These 28 T cell receptor beta chains originate from one sample sequenced in a study of blood T cell repertoires in COVID-19. Sequencing used immunoSEQ multiplex PCR; TCRdb keeps in-frame clones, though not all of them. The sample lists about 300,000 clones, roughly 91% seen once, with roughly 2.9% in the top ten. Sequencing used PBMCs or T cells enriched from blood (not recorded which). The receptors come from a woman aged 50 to 65 who had been exposed to COVID-19.

The chain is built from TRBV7-2 and TRBJ1-2; D possibly corresponds to TRBD1 (5 bases). Germline V CDR1 and CDR2: SGHTA, FQGNSA. Trimming removed 4 bases from V and 5 bases from J, with 26 bases in between. This CDR3 has 18 residues. DNA for the CDR3: TGTGCCAGCAGCTCGTTTTCTAGGACGTTTGGGGGGTCTTATGGCTACACCTTC. It codes for CASSSFSRTFGGSYGYTF.

The rearrangement links TRBV6-5 to TRBJ1-6; possibly TRBD1 for D (5 bases). The CDR3 extends over 15 amino acids. Germline CDR1 and CDR2: MNHEY and SVGAGI. Between the trimmed V and J ends, which lost 0 bases and 5 bases, there was a span of 8 bases. CDR3 bases: TGTGCCAGCAGTTACTCTCAGGGAAATAATTCACCCCTCCACTTT. The encoded protein is CASSYSQGNNSPLHF.

This chain joins TRBV5-1 and TRBJ2-2; 7 bases are a match to TRBD1. The J segment lost 5 bases and the V segment lost 6 bases, leaving 10 bases of the junction unmatched. CDR1 SGHRS and CDR2 YFSETQ come from the germline V gene. There are 15 residues in the CDR3. CDR3 in amino acids: CASILTTGETGELFF. In DNA form, the CDR3 reads TGCGCCAGCATCCTCACCACAGGGGAAACCGGGGAGCTGTTTTTT.

The chain has TRBV2 and TRBJ1-1; D is perhaps TRBD1 (6 bases). Trimming took 5 bases from V and 8 from J, leaving 9 bases between them. This CDR3 contains 11 residues. Looked up from germline, CDR1 is SNHLY and CDR2 is FYNNEI. The CDR3 here is CASSYGQEAFF. The CDR3 DNA follows: TGTGCCAGCAGTTACGGACAGGAAGCTTTCTTT.

The chain joins TRBV5-1 to TRBJ1-3, with TRBD1 identical over 8 bases. Germline assignment: CDR1 SGHRS and CDR2 YFSETQ. The CDR3 has 14 residues. J was trimmed by 4 bases and V by 3 bases; bases with no gene match: 3. The CDR3 sequence: CASSSGGQGNTIYF. CDR3 DNA: TGCGCCAGCAGCTCAGGGGGCCAAGGAAACACCATATATTTT. Using reference TRBV5-1 and TRBJ1-3 for the parts outside the CDR3, the full variable domain is KAGVTQTPRYLIKTRGQQVTLSCSPISGHRSVSWYQQTPGQGLQFLFEYFSETQRNKGNFPGRFSGRQFSNSRSEMNVSTLELGDSALYLCASSSGGQGNTIYFGEGSWLTVV.

J is TRBJ2-2 and V is TRBV4-1; D is unresolved. The germline V and J ends were trimmed by 1 base and 6 bases, with 6 bases remaining between them. The CDR3 totals 13 residues. Germline V gene lookup returns CDR1 MGHRA and CDR2 YSYEKL. CDR3 DNA: TGCGCCAGCAGCCAAGTTAGCTCCGGGGAGCTGTTTTTT. This translates into CASSQVSSGELFF.

The chain links TRBV6-4 to TRBJ2-7; 8 nucleotides align to TRBD1. CDR1 is MRHNA, CDR2 SNTAGT, per germline. V shed 7 bases, J shed 4 bases, and the junction held 12 bases outside the gene matches. The CDR3 extends over 15 amino acids. The CDR3 nucleotides read TGTGCCAGCACCTCCGGACAGGGAACCCCTTACGAGCAGTACTTC. It encodes CASTSGQGTPYEQYF.

The CDR3 DNA sequence: TGCGCCAGCAGCCCTAGATTAGCGGGGGACTACAATGAGCAGTTCTTC. This encodes CASSPRLAGDYNEQFF. V gene TRBV4-1 combines with J gene TRBJ2-1; 9 nucleotides line up with TRBD2. Germline trimming cut 4 bases from V and 3 bases from J; bases unmatched to any gene: 7. CDR3 length: 16 amino acids. The germline V gene has CDR1 MGHRA and CDR2 YSYEKL.

CDR3 loop: CASSSAPGDRISGNTIYF. CDR3 sequence (DNA): TGTGCCAGCAGTTCCGCCCCGGGGGACAGGATCTCTGGAAACACCATATATTTT. V is TRBV28 and J is TRBJ1-3; 8 bases map to TRBD1. Germline CDR1 and CDR2: MDHEN and SYDVKM. There are 18 residues in the CDR3. The V and J ends lost 4 bases and 0 bases, in that order; junction bases with no gene match: 11. The variable domain in full, with the rest retrieved from reference TRBV28 and TRBJ1-3, is DVKVTQSSRYLVKRTGEKVFLECVQDMDHENMFWYRQDPGLGLRLIYFSYDVKMKEKGDIPEGYSVSREKKERFSLILESASTNQTSMYLCASSSAPGDRISGNTIYFGEGSWLTVV.

Remarks on this clone: This specimen includes other DNA sequences encoding the same CDR3. The chain carries TRBV2 and TRBJ2-2; 7 bases align to TRBD1. The CDR3 consists of 15 residues. Germline CDR1 and CDR2: SNHLY and FYNNEI. Germline trimming cut 3 bases from V and 1 base from J; bases unmatched to any gene: 2. CDR3 in DNA: TGTGCCAGCAGTGAGAACAGGGGGAACACCGGGGAGCTGTTTTTT. It specifies CASSENRGNTGELFF.

V and J are TRBV30 and TRBJ2-7; D may be TRBD2 (6 bases). Germline lookup yields CDR1 GTSNPN and CDR2 SVGIG (reference sequence). The CDR3 totals 15 residues. Trimming pared 5 bases from V and 3 bases from J, leaving 20 bases between. The CDR3 is CAWQNIGLNLYEQYF. Here the CDR3 DNA reads TGTGCCTGGCAAAATATCGGACTAAACCTCTACGAGCAGTACTTC.

The chain carries TRBV19 and TRBJ2-1; TRBD2 matches at 10 bases. Germline CDR1 LNHDA, CDR2 SQIVND (reference sequence). The ends lost 6 bases at V and 7 bases at J; junction bases unmatched: 9. The CDR3 is 15 amino acids. CDR3 in amino acids: CASRKRGGGVNEQFF. Here the CDR3 DNA reads TGTGCCAGTAGGAAGCGGGGGGGCGGCGTAAATGAGCAGTTCTTC.

V is TRBV19 and J is TRBJ1-1, with 8 bases fitting TRBD1. Germline CDR1 reads LNHDA; CDR2 reads SQIVND (reference sequence). The CDR3 sequence is 15 residues long. V lost 5 bases and J lost 0; bases outside the gene matches: 5. The CDR3 is CASSLRTGMNTEAFF. CDR3 bases: TGTGCCAGTAGTCTCCGGACAGGGATGAACACTGAAGCTTTCTTT.

This clone was seen just once. The chain links TRBV4-2 to TRBJ2-5; 8 nucleotides agree with TRBD2. This CDR3 has 15 amino acids. Germline V gene sequence: CDR1 LGHNA, CDR2 YNFKEQ. After removal of 2 bases from V and 3 bases from J, the junction contained 5 bases not matched to a gene. The CDR3 DNA follows: TGTGCCAGCAGCCAAATTCGGGGGGGAAAAGAGACCCAGTACTTC. Translated, it gives CASSQIRGGKETQYF.

This clone was detected once. V and J are TRBV7-9 and TRBJ1-5; D is possibly TRBD1 (5 bases). In germline, CDR1 is SEHNR, CDR2 FQNEAQ (reference sequence). Trimming left V 0 bases short and J 4 bases short, with 13 bases between. This CDR3 comprises 16 residues. The CDR3 reads CASSLARGTENQPQHF. The CDR3 DNA reads TGTGCCAGCAGCTTAGCGCGGGGGACGGAAAATCAGCCCCAGCATTTT.

The CDR3 DNA is TGTGCCAGTAGTATAGGACAGTTTAACCTGGGAAGAGCTTTCTTT. This gives the protein CASSIGQFNLGRAFF. This chain links TRBV19 with TRBJ1-1; possibly TRBD1 for D (5 bases). The V end was cut by 1 base, the J end by 10 bases, with 19 bases between. In germline, CDR1 is LNHDA, CDR2 SQIVND (reference sequence). This CDR3 has 15 residues.

V is TRBV27 and J is TRBJ2-7, with D maybe TRBD1 (6 bases). Germline CDR1 is MNHEY and CDR2 is SMNVEV (reference sequence). The CDR3 has 14 residues. V gave up 2 bases and J gave up 4 bases, with 12 bases separating them. The DNA for the CDR3 is TGTGCCAGCAGTTTAGAACAGGGCAGATACGAGCAGTACTTC. Translated, it gives CASSLEQGRYEQYF.

CDR3 in DNA: TGTGCCAGCAGCTTATTTTCTTCCAGACAAAACACTGAAGCTTTCTTT. It specifies CASSLFSSRQNTEAFF. This chain links TRBV11-2 with TRBJ1-1; D remains ambiguous. Germline loops: CDR1 SGHAT, CDR2 FQNNGV. The CDR3 extends over 16 amino acids. Trimming removed 2 bases at V and 2 bases at J, with 15 bases between.

The chain links TRBV28 to TRBJ2-7; maybe TRBD2 (6 bases). Trimming cost V 5 bases and J 6 bases, with 17 bases left between them. The V gene's germline CDR1 is MDHEN and CDR2 SYDVKM. This CDR3 is 14 amino acids long. This CDR3 reads CASSLMGGASEQYF. CDR3 sequence (DNA): TGTGCCAGCAGTCTCATGGGAGGCGCTTCCGAGCAGTACTTC.

The genes are TRBV5-1 and TRBJ2-1; 8 nucleotides match TRBD1. J lost 6 bases, V lost 4 bases, and 3 bases had no gene match. This CDR3 contains 13 residues. Germline CDR1 is SGHRS and CDR2 is YFSETQ. The CDR3 nucleotides read TGCGCCAGCAGCCCCGGGACAGGCAATGAGCAGTTCTTC. Its protein product is CASSPGTGNEQFF.

The CDR3 sequence: CASSIDSRLAGGRPHTGELFF. CDR3 in DNA: TGTGCCAGTAGTATAGATTCGCGACTAGCGGGGGGAAGGCCTCACACCGGGGAGCTGTTTTTT. This rearrangement joins TRBV19 to TRBJ2-2, with 13 positions matching TRBD2. With 0 bases clipped from V and 3 bases from J, the junction kept 13 bases outside the gene matches. Germline CDR1 is LNHDA and CDR2 is SQIVND (reference sequence). This CDR3 spans 21 amino acids.

This chain links TRBV27 with TRBJ2-7; 12 bases match TRBD2. J gave up 2 bases and V 10 bases, and 15 bases lay outside the gene matches. The length of the CDR3 is 17 residues. CDR1 and CDR2 (germline): MNHEY, SMNVEV (reference sequence). CDR3 in DNA: TGTGCCACCCAGGATCCTAGCGGGGGGGCGGGTCCCTACGAGCAGTACTTC. This encodes CATQDPSGGAGPYEQYF.

The V and J genes are TRBV7-2 and TRBJ1-5; unclear D gene. Between the trimmed V and J ends, which lost 2 bases and 11 bases, there was a span of 16 bases. The germline V gene has CDR1 SGHTA and CDR2 FQGNSA. The CDR3 consists of 14 residues. Here the CDR3 DNA reads TGTGCCAGCAGCTTACAAGGTGCGGAAAAGACCCAGCATTTT. This translates into CASSLQGAEKTQHF.

The V gene is TRBV6-4, the J gene TRBJ1-5, with D possibly matching TRBD1 (5 bases). From germline, CDR1 is MRHNA and CDR2 SNTAGT. V was cut by 5 bases and J by 0 bases, with 20 bases left in between. The CDR3 has 18 residues. The CDR3 is CASSTSPPDTYSNQPQHF. In DNA form, the CDR3 reads TGTGCCAGCAGTACTTCTCCCCCGGACACCTATAGCAATCAGCCCCAGCATTTT.

The J gene is TRBJ2-1, the V gene TRBV29-1; 11 nucleotides match TRBD2. Per the germline V gene, CDR1 is SQVTM and CDR2 is ANQGSEA. The CDR3 runs 16 residues. After removal of 6 bases from V and 0 bases from J, the junction contained 7 bases not matched to a gene. The DNA of the CDR3 is TGCAGCGTCCGGACTAGCGGGCGTAGCTCCTACAATGAGCAGTTCTTC. Encoded protein: CSVRTSGRSSYNEQFF.

The chain carries TRBV5-4 and TRBJ1-2; a weak D match, TRBD1 (6 bases). Trimming shortened V by 6 bases and J by 6 bases, and 15 bases separated the two germline ends. This CDR3 has 13 amino acids. Germline CDR1 is SGHNT and CDR2 is YYREEE (reference sequence). Here the CDR3 DNA reads TGTGCCAGCAAATCGCATGGGGGCGATGGCTACACCTTC. Translating gives CASKSHGGDGYTF. The full variable domain, in which reference TRBV5-4 and TRBJ1-2 provide the parts outside the CDR3, is ETGVTQSPTHLIKTRGQQVTLRCSSQSGHNTVSWYQQALGQGPQFIFQYYREEENGRGNFPPRFSGLQFPNYSSELNVNALELDDSALYLCASKSHGGDGYTFGSGTRLTVV.

This clone was observed a single time. The chain recombines TRBV6-1 with TRBJ1-6; D possibly corresponds to TRBD1 (6 bases). V gave up 1 base and J gave up 8 bases, with 12 bases separating them. The V gene's germline CDR1 is MNHNS and CDR2 SASEGT. This CDR3 has 15 amino acids. The chain's CDR3 is CASSEVLAGDSPLHF. DNA for the CDR3: TGTGCCAGCAGTGAAGTGCTGGCAGGGGATTCACCCCTCCACTTT.

The chain recombines TRBV18 with TRBJ1-3; D remains unclear. The V end lost 1 base, the J end lost 0 bases, and 10 bases lay between the germline ends. The CDR3 is 16 residues long. Germline lookup yields CDR1 KGHSH and CDR2 LQKENI. CDR3 loop: CASSPQSAASGNTIYF. Written as DNA, the CDR3 is TGTGCCAGCTCACCACAGAGTGCGGCCTCTGGAAACACCATATATTTT.